Listed below are T cell receptor beta chains from one sample, sequenced in a study of regulatory T cells in long-lasting Graves disease. TCRdb fed the multiplex PCR reads into MiXCR, producing one record per CDR3 protein. The sample yields about 470,000 distinct CDR3 sequences, about a fifth seen once. Sequencing used peripheral blood mononuclear cells (PBMCs), obtained when the disease was refractory, from a patient treated with antithyroid drugs. The receptors come from a female donor with Graves disease. The CDR3 runs from the conserved cysteine through the conserved F or W. Each record gives: CDR3 DNA, CDR3 protein, J gene, clone size, V gene, D gene. The D gene is left open where the match is weak. Clone size is shown for a subset of rows, as once, few, many or a class of expanded clone.

cdr3_nt: TGTGCCAGCAGCCCCCGAGCGGGGCCGCTTGGCTACACCTTC
cdr3_aa: CASSPRAGPLGYTF
j_call: TRBJ1-2
clone_size: many
v_call: TRBV3-1
d_call: NA

cdr3_nt: TGTGCCAGCAGCTTAGTCGGTCTACAGAGGCTCCAAGAGACCCAGTACTTC
cdr3_aa: CASSLVGLQRLQETQYF
j_call: TRBJ2-5
clone_size: many
v_call: TRBV7-8
d_call: NA

cdr3_nt: TGTGCCAGCAGCCAAGACCCACAAGCGGCGAACACCGGGGAGCTGTTTTTT
cdr3_aa: CASSQDPQAANTGELFF
j_call: TRBJ2-2
clone_size: many
v_call: TRBV7-9
d_call: NA

cdr3_nt: TGTGCCAGCAGTTTCGGAGGCCTTGGGCCGTATGAGCAGTACTTC
cdr3_aa: CASSFGGLGPYEQYF
j_call: TRBJ2-7
clone_size: many
v_call: TRBV27
d_call: NA

cdr3_nt: TGTGCCAGCAGTATTAGCTCCTATAATTCACCCCTCCACTTT
cdr3_aa: CASSISSYNSPLHF
j_call: TRBJ1-6
clone_size: NA
v_call: TRBV6-1
d_call: NA

cdr3_nt: TGTGCCAGCAGTTATCCAGGGGGCGCTGGAAACACCATATATTTT
cdr3_aa: CASSYPGGAGNTIYF
j_call: TRBJ1-3
clone_size: few
v_call: TRBV6-5
d_call: TRBD1

cdr3_nt: TGCAGTGCTCTCTTCACTTCCGGACTAGCGGGAGGCCCGAGCTCCTACGAGCAGTACTTC
cdr3_aa: CSALFTSGLAGGPSSYEQYF
j_call: TRBJ2-7
clone_size: NA
v_call: TRBV20-1
d_call: TRBD2

cdr3_nt: TGTGCCAGCAGCTTAGAAGGGGGCTTCGGGCAGCCCCAGCATTTT
cdr3_aa: CASSLEGGFGQPQHF
j_call: TRBJ1-5
clone_size: NA
v_call: TRBV7-3
d_call: TRBD1

cdr3_nt: TGTGCCAGCAGGGCGGGAGTTGGCGGGGAGCTGTTTTTT
cdr3_aa: CASRAGVGGELFF
j_call: TRBJ2-2
clone_size: NA
v_call: TRBV6-1
d_call: TRBD2

cdr3_nt: TGCAGCGTTGAGAGGACTAGCGGGAATGAGCAGTTCTTC
cdr3_aa: CSVERTSGNEQFF
j_call: TRBJ2-1
clone_size: NA
v_call: TRBV29-1
d_call: TRBD2

cdr3_nt: TGTGCCAGCAGTGAAGGACAGATGAACACTGAAGCTTTCTTT
cdr3_aa: CASSEGQMNTEAFF
j_call: TRBJ1-1
clone_size: many
v_call: TRBV6-1
d_call: NA

cdr3_nt: TGTGCCAGCAGTTTTGTTGCCAGGGGGCGAGCTAACTATGGCTACACCTTC
cdr3_aa: CASSFVARGRANYGYTF
j_call: TRBJ1-2
clone_size: many
v_call: TRBV28
d_call: TRBD1

cdr3_nt: TGTGCCAGCAGTCCGCGCGGGAGTGAATCCTACGAAGGGCAGTACTTC
cdr3_aa: CASSPRGSESYEGQYF
j_call: TRBJ2-7
clone_size: many
v_call: TRBV6-1
d_call: TRBD2

cdr3_nt: TGCAGCGTTGAACGCAGGGCGGCGAGCACAGATACGCAGTATTTT
cdr3_aa: CSVERRAASTDTQYF
j_call: TRBJ2-3
clone_size: NA
v_call: TRBV29-1
d_call: NA

cdr3_nt: TGTGCCAGCAGTGGGCCTAGCGGAAGTTCTCCTAGCACAGATACGCAGTATTTT
cdr3_aa: CASSGPSGSSPSTDTQYF
j_call: TRBJ2-3
clone_size: many
v_call: TRBV2
d_call: TRBD2

cdr3_nt: TGCAGTACTAGAGCTCTGGGACAAAAGAACACTGAAGCTTTCTTT
cdr3_aa: CSTRALGQKNTEAFF
j_call: TRBJ1-1
clone_size: NA
v_call: TRBV20-1
d_call: NA

cdr3_nt: TGTGCCAGCACCCTAAGAGGGGGGTACTACACCTTC
cdr3_aa: CASTLRGGYYTF
j_call: TRBJ1-2
clone_size: NA
v_call: TRBV6-1
d_call: NA

cdr3_nt: TGCAGTGCGAGAGCAGTAACCAATCAGCCCCAGCATTTT
cdr3_aa: CSARAVTNQPQHF
j_call: TRBJ1-5
clone_size: few
v_call: TRBV20-1
d_call: NA

cdr3_nt: TGTGCCATCAGTGAGCCGCTTAAGGAAAGCTACGAGCAGTACTTC
cdr3_aa: CAISEPLKESYEQYF
j_call: TRBJ2-7
clone_size: few
v_call: TRBV10-3
d_call: NA

cdr3_nt: TGCGCCAGCAGCCAAGATGGACGGTCAGGGGGCTACGAGCAGTACTTC
cdr3_aa: CASSQDGRSGGYEQYF
j_call: TRBJ2-7
clone_size: NA
v_call: TRBV4-3
d_call: TRBD1

cdr3_nt: TGCGCCAGCAGCCGCAATACAGGGGGCACGGCCACCGGGGAGCTGTTTTTT
cdr3_aa: CASSRNTGGTATGELFF
j_call: TRBJ2-2
clone_size: NA
v_call: TRBV4-1
d_call: TRBD1

cdr3_nt: TGTGCCAGCAGCTGGAGGACAGGGCGAACTGAAGCTTTCTTT
cdr3_aa: CASSWRTGRTEAFF
j_call: TRBJ1-1
clone_size: few
v_call: TRBV11-2
d_call: TRBD1

cdr3_nt: TGTGCCACCAGTGATTCAACGGAAGGCTACACCTTC
cdr3_aa: CATSDSTEGYTF
j_call: TRBJ1-2
clone_size: NA
v_call: TRBV24-1
d_call: NA

cdr3_nt: TGTGCCATCAGTGAAGCTCGACTAGCGGGAATGGACATTCAGTACTTC
cdr3_aa: CAISEARLAGMDIQYF
j_call: TRBJ2-4
clone_size: many
v_call: TRBV10-3
d_call: TRBD2

cdr3_nt: TGTGCCAGCAGTTACAAGGACAGGGGTTATGGCTACACCTTC
cdr3_aa: CASSYKDRGYGYTF
j_call: TRBJ1-2
clone_size: many
v_call: TRBV6-2/TRBV6-3
d_call: TRBD1

cdr3_nt: TGCGCCAGCAGCCAAGTTAGGTCAGGGCAGGGGGCATCCCGGAGGACTGAAGCTTTCTTT
cdr3_aa: CASSQVRSGQGASRRTEAFF
j_call: TRBJ1-1
clone_size: NA
v_call: TRBV4-3
d_call: TRBD1

cdr3_nt: TGTGCCAGCAGCTTAGTCGCCCGGGCCAACTCCTACAATGAGCAGTTCTTC
cdr3_aa: CASSLVARANSYNEQFF
j_call: TRBJ2-1
clone_size: NA
v_call: TRBV7-2
d_call: NA

cdr3_nt: TGTGCCAGCAGTTTCCCAGGACTAGCGGGAGGGCCCGGCACAGATACGCAGTATTTT
cdr3_aa: CASSFPGLAGGPGTDTQYF
j_call: TRBJ2-3
clone_size: NA
v_call: TRBV28
d_call: TRBD2

cdr3_nt: TGCGCCAGCAGGGTCGGAGATTTCCAAGAGACCCAGTACTTC
cdr3_aa: CASRVGDFQETQYF
j_call: TRBJ2-5
clone_size: few
v_call: TRBV5-1
d_call: NA

cdr3_nt: TGCAGCGTTGAAAGTTCACCGAATCAGCCCCAGCATTTT
cdr3_aa: CSVESSPNQPQHF
j_call: TRBJ1-5
clone_size: NA
v_call: TRBV29-1
d_call: NA

cdr3_nt: TGTGCCACCAGCAGAGATTTTCCGTTGGAGACCCAGTACTTC
cdr3_aa: CATSRDFPLETQYF
j_call: TRBJ2-5
clone_size: few
v_call: TRBV15
d_call: NA

cdr3_nt: TGTGCCAGCAGTTCAGCACGATACTACACCTTC
cdr3_aa: CASSSARYYTF
j_call: TRBJ1-2
clone_size: many
v_call: TRBV12-3/TRBV12-4
d_call: NA

cdr3_nt: TGTGCCAGCAGGTTATATGGGACAGGGAGCCGAGAGACCCAGTACTTC
cdr3_aa: CASRLYGTGSRETQYF
j_call: TRBJ2-5
clone_size: many
v_call: TRBV6-1
d_call: TRBD1

cdr3_nt: TGTGCCAGCAGTTTCGGGGGTAGAACTTTCTTT
cdr3_aa: CASSFGGRTFF
j_call: TRBJ1-1
clone_size: many
v_call: TRBV27
d_call: NA

cdr3_nt: TGTGCCAGCACCACCTCTGGGGCCAACGTCCTGACTTTC
cdr3_aa: CASTTSGANVLTF
j_call: TRBJ2-6
clone_size: NA
v_call: TRBV7-9
d_call: NA

cdr3_nt: TGCGCCAGCAGCTTACTACCGGGTCTTCGGGGGGAGCTGTTTTTT
cdr3_aa: CASSLLPGLRGELFF
j_call: TRBJ2-2
clone_size: NA
v_call: TRBV5-1
d_call: NA

cdr3_nt: TGTGCCAGCAGCTTAGCGGGAGGGCCCCCTACCGGGGAGCTGTTTTTT
cdr3_aa: CASSLAGGPPTGELFF
j_call: TRBJ2-2
clone_size: few
v_call: TRBV7-3
d_call: TRBD2

cdr3_nt: TGTGCCAGCAGTTACGTCTTCAAGCGGGAGGGCCGCCACGAGCAGTACTTC
cdr3_aa: CASSYVFKREGRHEQYF
j_call: TRBJ2-7
clone_size: many
v_call: TRBV28
d_call: TRBD2

cdr3_nt: TGCGCCAGCAGGGGCCTAGGTCAGGGGGCGGGCGAGCAGTACTTC
cdr3_aa: CASRGLGQGAGEQYF
j_call: TRBJ2-7
clone_size: NA
v_call: TRBV4-1
d_call: TRBD1

cdr3_nt: TGTGCCAGCAGGGGGGCAGCCAGACACGCCTACTTC
cdr3_aa: CASRGAARHAYF
j_call: TRBJ1-2
clone_size: few
v_call: TRBV13
d_call: NA

cdr3_nt: TGTGCCACCCGGACAGGGAAGAACACTGAAGCTTTCTTT
cdr3_aa: CATRTGKNTEAFF
j_call: TRBJ1-1
clone_size: few
v_call: TRBV24-1
d_call: TRBD1

cdr3_nt: TGTGCCAGTAGTACCAACAGGGAATCAGCAGCTTTCTTT
cdr3_aa: CASSTNRESAAFF
j_call: TRBJ1-1
clone_size: NA
v_call: TRBV19
d_call: NA

cdr3_nt: TGTGCCAGCAGCGTAGGGGGACTAGAGTACAATGAGCAGTTCTTC
cdr3_aa: CASSVGGLEYNEQFF
j_call: TRBJ2-1
clone_size: NA
v_call: TRBV9
d_call: TRBD2

cdr3_nt: TGTGCCAGCAGCTACCAGACAGGCTTGAACACTGAAGCTTTCTTT
cdr3_aa: CASSYQTGLNTEAFF
j_call: TRBJ1-1
clone_size: many
v_call: TRBV7-9
d_call: NA